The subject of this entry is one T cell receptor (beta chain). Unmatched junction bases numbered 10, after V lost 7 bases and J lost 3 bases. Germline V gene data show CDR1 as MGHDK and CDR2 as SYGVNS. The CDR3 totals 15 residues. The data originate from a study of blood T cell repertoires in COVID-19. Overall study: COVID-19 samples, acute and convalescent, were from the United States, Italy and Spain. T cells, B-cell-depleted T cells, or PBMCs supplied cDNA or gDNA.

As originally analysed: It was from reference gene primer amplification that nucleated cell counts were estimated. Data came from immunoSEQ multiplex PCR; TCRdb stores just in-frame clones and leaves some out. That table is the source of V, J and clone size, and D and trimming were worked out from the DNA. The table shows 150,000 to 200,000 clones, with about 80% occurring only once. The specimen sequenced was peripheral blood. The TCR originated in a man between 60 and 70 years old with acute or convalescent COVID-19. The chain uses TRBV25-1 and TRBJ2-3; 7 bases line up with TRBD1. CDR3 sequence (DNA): TGTGCCAGCACGCCCAAACAGGGGACGACAGATACGCAGTATTTT. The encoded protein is CASTPKQGTTDTQYF.